This TCR beta chain emerged from a study of T-cell memory formation after mild COVID-19. MiXCR, applied by TCRdb to the 5' RACE reads, yields one record per CDR3 protein. There are over 120,000 distinct CDR3 sequences in the sample; about 25% occur only once, and 24% lies in the top ten. This sequence originates from an adult woman who had mild COVID-19 (a few samples of this study predate the infection). Cell type and time point are not known. The sample was PBMCs or a T cell subset sorted from them (not recorded which).

The CDR3 DNA reads as TGTGCCACCTGGGGGCAGGGGACCTTCAATTCACCCCTCCACTTT. Its translation: CATWGQGTFNSPLHF. V usage is TRBV6-1 and J usage is TRBJ1-6; maybe TRBD1 (6 bases). The CDR3 totals 15 residues. V dropped 10 bases and J dropped 7 bases, with 20 bases sitting between them. Germline CDR1 MNHNS, CDR2 SASEGT.